The source of this T cell receptor (beta chain) is a study of blood T cells in healthy people across ages. Study background: There was about one barcoded beta molecule captured by template switching per two T cells.

The authors ran a second PCR of about 6 to 12 cycles using a sample-barcoded 5' primer and a J-beta primer mix. A single record per CDR3 protein comes from TCRdb applying MiXCR to the 5' RACE reads. This repertoire shows about 930,000 distinct CDR3 sequences, under 35% found once; its top ten account for approximately 10%. Caucasian, healthy and from Russia, the donors were aged between about 6 and 100. Each donor supplied roughly 9 milliliters of peripheral blood. Germline V CDR1 and CDR2: LGHDT, YNNKEL (reference sequence). With 5 bases clipped from V and 4 bases from J, the junction kept 4 bases outside the gene matches. The CDR3 consists of 14 residues. This clonotype came up a few times. The data were also submitted as part of a second study, on T cells of mothers and their children. From that second work: Slightly higher, non-significant overlap characterized related mother-child pairs relative to unrelated pairs.

The sequenced sample consisted of blood. This sequence joins TRBV3-1 and TRBJ1-3, with 8 nucleotides matching TRBD1. This clonotype was sampled from a woman between 40 and 55 years old in good health. The CDR3: CASSNQGAGNTIYF. CDR3 bases: TGTGCCAGCAGCAACCAGGGGGCCGGAAACACCATATATTTT.